This TCR beta chain stems from a study of OX40 agonist ivuxolimab in advanced cancers. A note on the overall study: Ivuxolimab was an agonistic, fully human IgG2 monoclonal antibody directed against OX40 (CD134), a costimulatory receptor. Intravenous ivuxolimab was administered to patients every 2 weeks at six dose levels: 0.01, 0.1, 0.3, 1.5, 3 and 10 mg/kg. Among the roughly 52 dose-escalation patients, 19 had hepatocellular carcinoma, some 15 melanoma, 9 renal cell carcinoma and 9 head and neck cancer. In the dose-escalation cohort, 82.7% of patients were male, and the mean age was approximately 60 years, with a range of about 23 to 85. Patients were allowed to have had prior anti-PD-1, anti-PD-L1 or anti-CTLA-4 therapy, and around 40% of the dose-escalation patients had previously received checkpoint inhibitors. Three dose-escalation patients achieved partial responses, one with hepatocellular carcinoma and two with cutaneous melanoma. Peripheral TCRbeta sequencing aimed to test whether ivuxolimab altered TCR sequence diversity and caused clonal T-cell expansion. The paper describes the monotherapy dose-escalation part (N = 52 patients) of the phase I trial of ivuxolimab.

Here is what the overall study found, with its caveats: At doses from 0.1 to 3.0 mg/kg, clonal expansion was seen in both CD4+ and CD8+ blood T cells between baseline and week 6. On average, CD8+ T cells showed more expanded clones than CD4+ T cells after ivuxolimab. Which antigens the clonally expanded peripheral T cells were specific for was not determined. Low levels of normalized T-cell clonal expansion were also seen in some patients who did not respond. In partial responders in the 0.1-3.0 mg/kg groups, normalized peripheral clonal expansion was found to be among the lowest, especially among CD8+ T cells.

To sequence the TCRbeta CDR3 region, genomic DNA was isolated from the sorted cells. The immunoSEQ Assay was used to sequence the TCRbeta CDR3 regions. TCRdb limited this immuneACCESS table to in-frame rearrangements with V and J called. A share of clones is missing; checked studies link under half to unresolved V genes, and the rest is unexplained. A total of 75,000 to 95,000 clones appear in this sample, 85% to 90% of them only once. Over 7% of the sample is taken by the ten largest. As for this clone: The specificity of this receptor is unknown. The sample holds no much larger clone one base away, and base qualities are not on file.

Looking up the germline V gene yields CDR1 SGHTA and CDR2 FQGNSA. The CDR3 runs 15 amino acids, cysteine and phenylalanine included. The entry retains the CDR3 DNA only, 45 bases that are in frame from base 1. Germline trimming: 4 bases from V, 7 bases from J; junction bases outside gene matches: 6. Patients with autoimmune disease history or receiving systemic immunosuppression were excluded from the trial. Peripheral blood for TCR sequencing was collected from all dose cohorts at baseline, on cycle 4 day 1, and on cycle 7 day 1. Samples came from an open-label, multicenter, first-in-human phase I dose-escalation trial of ivuxolimab. Adults with locally advanced or metastatic melanoma, renal cell, hepatocellular, or head and neck squamous cell carcinoma were enrolled in the trial. Before TCR sequencing, CD4+ T cells and CD8+ T cells from peripheral blood were sorted into separate populations.

This clonotype was obtained from an adult with an advanced solid tumor such as melanoma, head and neck, liver or kidney cancer. The chain was built from TRBV7-2 and TRBJ1-4; 10 nucleotides in the junction match TRBD1. This sample comprised CD4+ or CD8+ T cells sorted from blood, obtained in a trial of the OX40 agonist ivuxolimab. For the CDR3, the sequence is CASSWGTGVGEKLFF. The bases are TGTGCCAGCAGCTGGGGGACAGGGGTGGGTGAAAAACTGTTTTTT.